This TCR beta chain is from a study of T cells after yellow fever vaccination. As for this clonotype: The antigen is unknown.

Findings and caveats of the study: Post-booster samples contained most primary-vaccination clones (approximately 96% CD4, about 90% CD8).

In making TCR cDNA, 5'RACE template switching added a universal primer site and UMIs to it. TCRdb used MiXCR to reprocess the 5' RACE reads, holding one entry per CDR3 protein. Among 620,000 or so distinct CDR3 sequences listed, roughly an eighth were seen once. This CDR3 has 14 amino acids. Germline V gene lookup returns CDR1 SGDLS and CDR2 YYNGEE. V trimming: 3 bases; J trimming: 3 bases; junction bases outside the gene matches: 5. This specimen consisted of PBMCs, obtained on the day of the yellow fever booster vaccination. The J gene is TRBJ2-7, the V gene TRBV9, with 8 bases fitting TRBD2. This sequence originates from a man younger than 40 who received the YFV17D yellow fever vaccine. The DNA of the CDR3 is TGTGCCAGCAGCGCGTCGACTAGCGTCTACGAGCAGTACTTC. Amino acid sequence: CASSASTSVYEQYF.